This T cell receptor (beta chain) was observed in a study of T-cell memory formation after mild COVID-19. Study-wide background: Most TCR clusters belonged to a single donor.

The study's findings and limits: Among clones contracting day 15 to 85, CD4/CD8 was balanced, whereas later expanders leaned CD4+. CD4+ contracting clones were mainly CM and EM; CD8+ ones, EMRA.

V dropped 6 bases and J dropped 7; count of bases not matched to a gene: 7. The CDR3 covers 14 residues. Germline lookup yields CDR1 SGHTA and CDR2 FQGTGA. In regard to this clonotype: Its antigen is unidentified.

Using constant-segment primers, 5'RACE produced TCR alpha and TCR beta cDNA libraries carrying sample barcodes and UMIs. One entry per CDR3 protein, called by TCRdb with MiXCR from the 5' RACE reads. Among under 550,000 distinct CDR3 sequences, roughly 17% were seen once, and the ten largest hold about 22%. Source material: PBMCs or a T cell subset sorted from them (not recorded which). The rearrangement links TRBV7-3 to TRBJ2-2; the match to TRBD2 covers 8 bases. The sequence was collected from a young man who had mild COVID-19 (a few samples of this study predate the infection). Cell type and time point are not known. The CDR3 DNA sequence: TGTGCCAGCAGACCGACCCGGGGGGGCGGGGAGCTGTTTTTT. The encoded protein is CASRPTRGGGELFF. Drawing the rest from reference TRBV7-3 and TRBJ2-2, the complete variable domain is GAGVSQTPSNKVTEKGKYVELRCDPISGHTALYWYRQSLGQGPEFLIYFQGTGAADDSGLPNDRFFAVRPEGSVSTLKIQRTERGDSAVYLCASRPTRGGGELFFGEGSRLTVL.